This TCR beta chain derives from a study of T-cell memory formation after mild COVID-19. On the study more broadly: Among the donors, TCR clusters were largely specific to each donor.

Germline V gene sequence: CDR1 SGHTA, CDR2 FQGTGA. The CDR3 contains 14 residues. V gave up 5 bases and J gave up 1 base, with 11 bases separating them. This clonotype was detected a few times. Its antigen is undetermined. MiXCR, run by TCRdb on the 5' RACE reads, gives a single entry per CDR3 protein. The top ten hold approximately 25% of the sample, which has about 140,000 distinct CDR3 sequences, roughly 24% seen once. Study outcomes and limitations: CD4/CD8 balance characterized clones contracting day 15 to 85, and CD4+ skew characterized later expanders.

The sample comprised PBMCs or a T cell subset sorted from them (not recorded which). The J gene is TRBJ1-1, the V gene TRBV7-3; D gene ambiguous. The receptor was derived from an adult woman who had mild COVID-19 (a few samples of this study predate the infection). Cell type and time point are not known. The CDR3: CASSVNVENTEAFF. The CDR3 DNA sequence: TGTGCCAGCAGCGTTAACGTGGAGAACACTGAAGCTTTCTTT.